These 32 T cell receptor beta chains were all obtained from the same sample, sequenced in a study of T cell changes during pregnancy in multiple sclerosis. The method was immunoSEQ multiplex PCR; TCRdb's version includes in-frame clones alone and lacks a portion of them. The sample records tens of thousands of clones, roughly 88% being singletons. The source was peripheral blood, collected in the first trimester of pregnancy. The receptors were gathered from a female donor with multiple sclerosis, enrolled in a pregnancy study.

V usage is TRBV6-5 and J usage is TRBJ1-2; no clear D gene. Between the trimmed V and J ends, which lost 5 bases and 4 bases, there was a span of 14 bases. This CDR3 is built from 14 residues. In germline, CDR1 is MNHEY, CDR2 SVGAGI. The CDR3 region is CASSPRSMSYGYTF. The CDR3 region has the DNA TGTGCCAGCAGTCCCCGATCCATGAGCTATGGCTACACCTTC.

The V gene is TRBV19, the J gene TRBJ2-7; D might be TRBD2 (6 bases). V dropped 1 base and J dropped 1 base, with 11 bases sitting between them. The CDR3 totals 15 residues. Per the germline V gene, CDR1 is LNHDA and CDR2 is SQIVND (reference sequence). The CDR3 DNA reads TGTGCCAGTAGTATAGGCGGGACGGTTTCCTACGAGCAGTACTTC. Translated: CASSIGGTVSYEQYF.

This clone occurred once. J is TRBJ2-7 and V is TRBV6-1, with TRBD1 matching over 7 bases. V dropped 4 bases and J dropped 0; count of bases not matched to a gene: 9. Germline-derived CDR1 and CDR2 are MNHNS and SASEGT. The CDR3 has 16 amino acids. The CDR3 DNA reads as TGTGCCAGCAGTGGACAGGGATCCCCGAGCTCCTACGAGCAGTACTTC. Residues: CASSGQGSPSSYEQYF.

The chain links TRBV6-5 to TRBJ2-3; 7 nucleotides agree with TRBD2. Germline V gives CDR1 MNHEY, CDR2 SVGAGI. This CDR3 has 15 amino acids. V gave up 4 bases and J gave up 0 bases; unmatched junction bases: 4. The CDR3 sequence is CASSSLSGSTDTQYF. The CDR3, as DNA: TGTGCCAGCAGTTCTCTTAGCGGGAGCACAGATACGCAGTATTTT.

The chain recombines TRBV27 with TRBJ2-7; 7 bases align to TRBD1. V shed 4 bases and J 6 bases; nucleotides not matched to a gene: 9. This CDR3 region has 14 residues. Germline V gene lookup returns CDR1 MNHEY and CDR2 SMNVEV (reference sequence). The DNA for the CDR3 is TGTGCCAGCAGTTCGAAGACAGGGTTGGTCGAGCAGTACTTC. It specifies CASSSKTGLVEQYF.

The rearrangement joins TRBV6-4 to TRBJ1-2; 12 bases are shared with TRBD1. After removal of 0 bases from V and 7 bases from J, the junction contained 6 bases not matched to a gene. Germline V gene data show CDR1 as MRHNA and CDR2 as SNTAGT. The CDR3 consists of 16 residues. The CDR3 DNA follows: TGTGCCAGCAGTGACTCGCCGGGACAGGGGGCGGGTGGCTACACCTTC. This sequence encodes CASSDSPGQGAGGYTF.

The gene calls are TRBV2 and TRBJ2-7, with D unresolved. Trimming cost V 0 bases and J 3 bases, with 12 bases left between them. CDR1 is SNHLY, CDR2 FYNNEI, per germline. This CDR3 comprises 15 residues. In DNA, the CDR3 is TGTGCCAGCAGTGAAGCGCTTCAGGAAGGCTACGAGCAGTACTTC. Its protein is CASSEALQEGYEQYF.

The chain combines TRBV7-2 with TRBJ2-1; D is unresolved. The CDR3 extends over 12 amino acids. From germline, CDR1 is SGHTA and CDR2 FQGNSA. Trimming removed 0 bases at V and 6 bases at J, with 3 bases between. Here the CDR3 DNA reads TGTGCCAGCAGCTTAGCCCTCAATGAGCAGTTCTTC. It encodes CASSLALNEQFF.

The chain links TRBV28 to TRBJ2-6; 7 bases line up with TRBD1. V gave up 7 bases and J gave up 2 bases; unmatched junction bases: 5. Germline V lookup: CDR1 MDHEN, CDR2 SYDVKM. The CDR3 runs 15 residues. The CDR3 DNA is TGTGCCAGCAAAGAGGGGGCTGCTGGGGCCAACGTCCTGACTTTC. Protein sequence: CASKEGAAGANVLTF.

The V gene is TRBV6-5, the J gene TRBJ1-3; no clear D. This CDR3 has 16 amino acids. Germline CDR1 is MNHEY and CDR2 is SVGAGI. Trimming pared 0 bases from V and 0 bases from J, leaving 9 bases between. Here the CDR3 DNA reads TGTGCCAGCAGTTACTCACGGGAATCCTCTGGAAACACCATATATTTT. It yields the protein CASSYSRESSGNTIYF.

V gene TRBV5-5 combines with J gene TRBJ1-1; tentative D call: TRBD1 (5 bases). Trimming cost V 1 base and J 1 base, with 14 bases left between them. This CDR3 comprises 16 residues. Per the germline V gene, CDR1 is SGHKS and CDR2 is YYEKEE (reference sequence). The CDR3 loop reads CASSLMDNRPNTEAFF. In nucleotides, the CDR3 is TGTGCCAGCAGCTTGATGGATAACAGGCCGAACACTGAAGCTTTCTTT.

This CDR3 is CASSLDPGLAGTDNEQFF. The CDR3 DNA reads TGCGCCAGCAGCCTAGACCCGGGACTAGCGGGTACCGACAATGAGCAGTTCTTC. The chain uses TRBV5-1 and TRBJ2-1; 12 bases agree with TRBD2. In germline, CDR1 is SGHRS, CDR2 YFSETQ. The CDR3 is made up of 18 amino acids. The V segment lost 4 bases and the J segment 5 bases; nucleotides outside the gene matches: 13.

The chain has TRBV6-5 and TRBJ2-7, with 8 bases identical to TRBD2. The V gene end was trimmed by 2 bases and the J gene end by 1 base; junction bases not matched to a gene: 7. CDR3 size: 16 residues. The germline gives CDR1 MNHEY, CDR2 SVGAGI. The CDR3 here is CASSYGAGAFSYEQYF. CDR3 sequence (DNA): TGTGCCAGCAGTTACGGAGCGGGAGCATTTTCCTACGAGCAGTACTTC.

V and J are TRBV5-4 and TRBJ1-1; TRBD1 might be the D (6 bases). Deletions cut 0 bases from V and 1 base from J, with 16 bases between. Germline CDR1 reads SGHNT; CDR2 reads YYREEE (reference sequence). The CDR3 is 17 amino acids. The CDR3 protein is CASSLAGALPGNTEAFF. The CDR3 nucleotides read TGTGCCAGCAGCTTGGCAGGGGCCCTCCCGGGGAACACTGAAGCTTTCTTT.

J is TRBJ2-7 and V is TRBV7-3, with TRBD1 identical over 7 bases. The germline gives CDR1 SGHTA, CDR2 FQGTGA. V was clipped by 0 bases and J by 9 bases; unmatched bases: 14. CDR3 size: 16 residues. CDR3 protein: CASSLTEAGGILRQYF. For the CDR3, the DNA is TGTGCCAGCAGCTTAACGGAGGCAGGGGGTATACTACGGCAGTACTTC.

This chain connects TRBV7-9 to TRBJ2-1; possibly TRBD2 for D (7 bases). The CDR3 is 15 amino acids. In germline, CDR1 is SEHNR, CDR2 FQNEAQ (reference sequence). The V gene lost 0 bases and the J gene lost 5 bases, with 11 bases spanning the gap. CDR3 bases: TGTGCCAGCAGCTTAGCGGGGGGGCTGAACAATGAGCAGTTCTTC. This gives the protein CASSLAGGLNNEQFF.

V usage is TRBV18 and J usage is TRBJ1-1; D gene uncertain. The germline V and J ends were trimmed by 3 bases and 0 bases, with 11 bases remaining between them. CDR3 length equals 15 residues. Germline CDR1 and CDR2: KGHSH and LQKENI. In DNA form, the CDR3 reads TGTGCCAGCTCACCCGACACGCAGATGAACACTGAAGCTTTCTTT. Translating it yields CASSPDTQMNTEAFF.

This clone was picked up one time. The chain joins TRBV27 to TRBJ1-5; 8 positions agree with TRBD1. Trimming cost V 6 bases and J 7 bases; bases outside gene matches: 14. The CDR3 length is 16 residues. Germline V gene sequence: CDR1 MNHEY, CDR2 SMNVEV (reference sequence). The CDR3 nucleotides are TGTGCCAGCAGCCAATTCAGGGGGCTCTATAGGCAGCCCCAGCATTTT. As protein: CASSQFRGLYRQPQHF.

This chain joins TRBV6-5 and TRBJ2-6, with a tentative D call TRBD2 (6 bases). CDR1 and CDR2 from the germline V gene are MNHEY and SVGAGI. The CDR3 sequence is 15 residues long. V gave up 5 bases and J gave up 3 bases, with 11 bases separating them. This CDR3 is CASSLSGSGANVLTF. The CDR3, as DNA: TGTGCCAGCAGTCTCTCCGGGAGTGGGGCCAACGTCCTGACTTTC.

CDR3 amino acids: CASSEIQQATNEKLFF. CDR3 DNA sequence: TGTGCCAGCAGTGAAATACAACAGGCAACTAATGAAAAACTGTTTTTT. This rearrangement joins TRBV6-1 to TRBJ1-4; maybe TRBD1 (5 bases). This CDR3 is 16 amino acids long. The germline V gene has CDR1 MNHNS and CDR2 SASEGT. V lost 2 bases to trimming and J lost 0 bases, with 10 bases between them.

The genes are TRBV6-1 and TRBJ1-5, with a possible D match to TRBD1 (6 bases). Trimming stripped 11 bases from V and 3 bases from J, with 14 bases between. The CDR3 contains 13 residues. Germline loops: CDR1 MNHNS, CDR2 SASEGT. The CDR3 spells CAGGTGPNQPQHF. Here the CDR3 DNA reads TGTGCCGGGGGTACAGGGCCCAATCAGCCCCAGCATTTT.

The gene calls are TRBV27 and TRBJ2-5, with TRBD2 identical over 12 bases. CDR1 and CDR2 (germline): MNHEY, SMNVEV (reference sequence). The junction had 5 bases not matched to a gene; V was cut back by 5 bases and J by 4 bases. The CDR3 consists of 15 residues. In DNA, the CDR3 is TGTGCCAGCAGTCTGACTAGCGGGGGCATAGAGACCCAGTACTTC. It yields the protein CASSLTSGGIETQYF.

This chain joins TRBV23-1 and TRBJ1-2, with D hard to call. TRBV23-1 is an open reading frame, and its role is uncertain. The CDR3 loop spans 13 amino acids. Trimming pared 0 bases from V and 7 bases from J, leaving 9 bases between. In nucleotides, the CDR3 is TGCGCCAGCAGTCAATCGTTGGGCTTTGGCTACACCTTC. Translation gives CASSQSLGFGYTF.

The chain carries TRBV7-2 and TRBJ2-3; D is uncertain. Deletions cut 6 bases from V and 0 bases from J, with 4 bases between. The CDR3 spans 12 residues. Germline V gene lookup returns CDR1 SGHTA and CDR2 FQGNSA. The CDR3 loop is CASSSSTDTQYF. In DNA form, the CDR3 reads TGTGCCAGCAGTTCAAGCACAGATACGCAGTATTTT.

The rearrangement uses TRBV9 and TRBJ1-4; the D is unclear. In germline, CDR1 is SGDLS, CDR2 YYNGEE. This CDR3 region has 12 residues. Between the trimmed V and J ends, which lost 0 bases and 14 bases, there was a span of 11 bases. CDR3 nucleotide sequence: TGTGCCAGCAGCGTAGACGGGAGGAGGCTGTTTTTT. It codes for CASSVDGRRLFF.

The rearrangement links TRBV7-2 to TRBJ2-2; D ambiguous. CDR1 and CDR2 (germline): SGHTA, FQGNSA. V was trimmed by 5 bases and J by 5 bases, leaving 6 bases between them. The CDR3 totals 12 residues. The CDR3: CASSPGTGELFF. The CDR3 nucleotides read TGTGCCAGCAGCCCAGGAACCGGGGAGCTGTTTTTT.

The chain has TRBV5-4 and TRBJ2-1; 9 bases fit TRBD2. Germline lookup yields CDR1 SGHNT and CDR2 YYREEE (reference sequence). V gave up 1 base and J gave up 11 bases; unmatched junction bases: 16. The CDR3 length is 17 residues. As DNA, the CDR3 is TGTGCCAGCAGCTTGCCCACTAGCGGGTCTCCCTTGTTTAAGCAGTTCTTC. It encodes CASSLPTSGSPLFKQFF.

V and J are TRBV11-2 and TRBJ2-7; 7 bases map to TRBD2. Unmatched junction bases numbered 9, after V lost 7 bases and J lost 0 bases. The CDR3 sequence is 15 residues long. CDR1 SGHAT and CDR2 FQNNGV come from the germline V gene. The CDR3 coding sequence is TGTGCCAGCACCTCGGGGGGTACCCCCTCCTACGAGCAGTACTTC. It yields the protein CASTSGGTPSYEQYF.

A single count supports this clone. This chain uses TRBV28 with TRBJ1-3; D gene unclear. The CDR3 is made up of 13 amino acids. Trimming shortened V by 5 bases and J by 8 bases, and 13 bases separated the two germline ends. Germline assignment: CDR1 MDHEN and CDR2 SYDVKM. DNA of the CDR3: TGTGCCAGCAGTCGTGCGGGGTCTGACACCATATATTTT. Translation gives CASSRAGSDTIYF.

In regard to this clone: Additional DNA sequences in this sample encode the identical CDR3. The chain joins TRBV27 to TRBJ1-1; D might be TRBD1 (5 bases). Trimming shortened V by 2 bases and J by 3 bases, and 10 bases separated the two germline ends. CDR1 is MNHEY and CDR2 is SMNVEV in the germline V gene (reference sequence). CDR3 length: 14 residues. DNA for the CDR3: TGTGCCAGCAGTTTACAGGGTTCCCACACTGAAGCTTTCTTT. It encodes CASSLQGSHTEAFF.

The rearrangement uses TRBV5-1 and TRBJ2-1, with D perhaps TRBD1 (6 bases). The CDR3 runs 15 residues. Germline-derived CDR1 and CDR2 are SGHRS and YFSETQ. With 0 bases removed from V and 9 bases from J, the gap between germline ends came to 16 bases. CDR3 amino acids: CASSLEAPRGGEQFF. CDR3 sequence (DNA): TGCGCCAGCAGCTTGGAAGCCCCCAGGGGTGGTGAGCAGTTCTTC. Together with reference TRBV5-1 and TRBJ2-1, the CDR3 gives the full variable domain: KAGVTQTPRYLIKTRGQQVTLSCSPISGHRSVSWYQQTPGQGLQFLFEYFSETQRNKGNFPGRFSGRQFSNSRSEMNVSTLELGDSALYLCASSLEAPRGGEQFFGPGTRLTVL.

The gene calls are TRBV9 and TRBJ2-3; D perhaps matches TRBD1 (6 bases). The CDR3 extends over 15 amino acids. CDR1 is SGDLS, CDR2 YYNGEE, per germline. The ends were cut back, 0 bases at V and 0 bases at J, with 8 bases in the middle. As DNA, the CDR3 is TGTGCCAGCAGCGTAGGGACAGTAAGCACAGATACGCAGTATTTT. Amino acids: CASSVGTVSTDTQYF.